This TCR beta chain was profiled in a study of STAT5B mutations in CD4+ large granular lymphocyte leukemia. General study findings and limits: Patient CD4-sorted repertoires looked more clonal than healthy CD4+ repertoires, even without putative leukemic clones. TRBV06-family usage was enriched in top patient clones (8/27) versus controls (2/35).

This clone turned up a few times. Antigen unknown. Sequencing was performed with immunoSEQ multiplex PCR; in TCRdb, only in-frame clones are kept and a portion is missing. The sample has 8,100 or so clones, approximately 83% seen once; the top ten hold just over 65%. Padova, Helsinki and Shinshu hematology units supplied the CD4+ T-LGLL patients. Trimming removed 3 bases at V and 3 bases at J, with 12 bases between. Per the germline V gene, CDR1 is SGHRS and CDR2 is YFSETQ. The CDR3 sequence is 14 residues long. The sample taken for sequencing was PBMCs. The gene calls are TRBV5-1 and TRBJ1-2; no reliable D call. The receptor was derived from a woman aged 55 to 70 with CD4+ T-cell large granular lymphocyte leukemia. This CDR3 reads CASSSARADYGYTF. The CDR3 nucleotides are TGCGCCAGCAGCTCTGCGAGGGCTGACTATGGCTACACCTTC.